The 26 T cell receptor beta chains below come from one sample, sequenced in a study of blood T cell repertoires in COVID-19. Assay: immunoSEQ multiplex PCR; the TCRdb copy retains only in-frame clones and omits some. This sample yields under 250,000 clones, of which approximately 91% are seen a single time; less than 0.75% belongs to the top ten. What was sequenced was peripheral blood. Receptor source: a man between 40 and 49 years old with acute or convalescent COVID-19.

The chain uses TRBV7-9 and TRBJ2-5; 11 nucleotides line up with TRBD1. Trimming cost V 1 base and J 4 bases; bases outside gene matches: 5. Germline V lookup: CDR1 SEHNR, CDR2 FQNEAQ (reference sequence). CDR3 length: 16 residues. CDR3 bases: TGTGCCAGCAGCTTAGATCCGGGACAGGGGGGAGAGACCCAGTACTTC. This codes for CASSLDPGQGGETQYF.

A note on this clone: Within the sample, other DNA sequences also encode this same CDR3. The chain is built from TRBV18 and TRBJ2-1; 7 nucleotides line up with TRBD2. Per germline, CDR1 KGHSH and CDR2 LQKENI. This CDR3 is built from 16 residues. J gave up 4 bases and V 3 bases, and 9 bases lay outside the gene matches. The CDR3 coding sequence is TGTGCCAGCTCACCCCCGGGCGGGGGAGGGTACAATGAGCAGTTCTTC. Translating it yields CASSPPGGGGYNEQFF.

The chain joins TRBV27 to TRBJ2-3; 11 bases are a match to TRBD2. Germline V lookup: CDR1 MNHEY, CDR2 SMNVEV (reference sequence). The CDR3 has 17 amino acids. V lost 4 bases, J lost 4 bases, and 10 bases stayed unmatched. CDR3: CASSSRSSGGAPDTQYF. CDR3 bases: TGTGCCAGCAGTTCCCGGAGTAGCGGGGGGGCCCCAGATACGCAGTATTTT.

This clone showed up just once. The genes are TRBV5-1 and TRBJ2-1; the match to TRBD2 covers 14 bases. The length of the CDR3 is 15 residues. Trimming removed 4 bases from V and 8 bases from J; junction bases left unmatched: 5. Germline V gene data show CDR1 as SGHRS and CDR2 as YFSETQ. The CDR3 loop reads CASSPGLAGGDEQFF. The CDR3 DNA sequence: TGCGCCAGCAGCCCCGGACTAGCGGGAGGCGATGAGCAGTTCTTC.

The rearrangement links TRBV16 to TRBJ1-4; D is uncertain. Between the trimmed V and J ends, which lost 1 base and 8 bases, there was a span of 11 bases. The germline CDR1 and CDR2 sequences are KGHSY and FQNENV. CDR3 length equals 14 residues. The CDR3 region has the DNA TGTGCCAGCAGCCAATTTATTACCAGGGAAAAACTGTTTTTT. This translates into CASSQFITREKLFF.

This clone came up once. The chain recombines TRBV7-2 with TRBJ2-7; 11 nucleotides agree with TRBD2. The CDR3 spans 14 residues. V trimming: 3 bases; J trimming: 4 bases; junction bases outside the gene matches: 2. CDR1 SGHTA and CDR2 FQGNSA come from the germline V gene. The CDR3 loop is CASSFRTSGYEQYF. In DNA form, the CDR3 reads TGTGCCAGCAGCTTCAGGACTAGCGGGTACGAGCAGTACTTC. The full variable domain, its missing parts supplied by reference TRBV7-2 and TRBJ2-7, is GAGVSQSPSNKVTEKGKDVELRCDPISGHTALYWYRQSLGQGLEFLIYFQGNSAPDKSGLPSDRFSAERTGGSVSTLTIQRTQQEDSAVYLCASSFRTSGYEQYFGPGTRLTVT.

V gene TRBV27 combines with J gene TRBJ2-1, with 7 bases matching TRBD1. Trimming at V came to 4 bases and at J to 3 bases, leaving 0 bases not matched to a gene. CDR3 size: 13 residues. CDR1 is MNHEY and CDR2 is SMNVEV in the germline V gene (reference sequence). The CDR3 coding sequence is TGTGCCAGCAGTTGGGACAGCTACAATGAGCAGTTCTTC. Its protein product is CASSWDSYNEQFF.

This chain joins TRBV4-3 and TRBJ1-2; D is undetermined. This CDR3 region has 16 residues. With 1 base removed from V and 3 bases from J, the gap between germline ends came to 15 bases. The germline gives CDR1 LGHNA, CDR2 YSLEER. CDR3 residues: CASSQGGGRYDYGYTF. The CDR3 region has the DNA TGCGCCAGCAGCCAAGGGGGAGGGAGGTATGACTATGGCTACACCTTC.

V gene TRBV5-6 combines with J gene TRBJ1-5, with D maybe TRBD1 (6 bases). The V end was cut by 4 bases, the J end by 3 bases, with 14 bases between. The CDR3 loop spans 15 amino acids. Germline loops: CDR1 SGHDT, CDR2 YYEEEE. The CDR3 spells CASSLHGTTNQPQHF. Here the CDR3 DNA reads TGTGCCAGCAGCCTTCATGGGACAACCAATCAGCCCCAGCATTTT.

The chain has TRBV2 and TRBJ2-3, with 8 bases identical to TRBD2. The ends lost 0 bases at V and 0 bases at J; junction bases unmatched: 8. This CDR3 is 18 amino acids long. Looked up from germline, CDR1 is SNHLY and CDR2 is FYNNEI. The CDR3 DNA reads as TGTGCCAGCAGTGAAGCAGGGTTTTCGGGGGGGAGCACAGATACGCAGTATTTT. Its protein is CASSEAGFSGGSTDTQYF.

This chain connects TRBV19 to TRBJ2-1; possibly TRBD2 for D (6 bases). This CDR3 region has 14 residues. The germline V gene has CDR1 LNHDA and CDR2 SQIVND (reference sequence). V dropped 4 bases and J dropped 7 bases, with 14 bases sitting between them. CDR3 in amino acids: CASSRSGGWNEQFF. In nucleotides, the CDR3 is TGTGCCAGTAGTAGGTCTGGGGGGTGGAATGAGCAGTTCTTC.

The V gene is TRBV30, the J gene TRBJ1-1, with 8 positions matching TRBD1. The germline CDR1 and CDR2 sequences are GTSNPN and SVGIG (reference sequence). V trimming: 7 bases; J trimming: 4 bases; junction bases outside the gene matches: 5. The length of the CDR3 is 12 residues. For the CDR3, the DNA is TGTGCCTCAGACACAGGGGGCACTGAAGCTTTCTTT. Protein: CASDTGGTEAFF.

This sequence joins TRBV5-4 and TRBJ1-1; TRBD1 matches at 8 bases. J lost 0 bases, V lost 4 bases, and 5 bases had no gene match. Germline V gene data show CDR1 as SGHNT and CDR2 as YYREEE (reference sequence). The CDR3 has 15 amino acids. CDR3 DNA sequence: TGTGCCAGCAGCAATCGGACAGGGATGAACACTGAAGCTTTCTTT. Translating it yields CASSNRTGMNTEAFF.

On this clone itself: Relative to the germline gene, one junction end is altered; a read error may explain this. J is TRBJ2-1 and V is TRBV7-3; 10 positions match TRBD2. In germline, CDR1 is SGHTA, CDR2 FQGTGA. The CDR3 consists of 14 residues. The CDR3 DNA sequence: TGTGCCAGCAGCCTAACTAGCGGGATCAATGAGCAGTTCTTC. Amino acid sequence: CASSLTSGINEQFF.

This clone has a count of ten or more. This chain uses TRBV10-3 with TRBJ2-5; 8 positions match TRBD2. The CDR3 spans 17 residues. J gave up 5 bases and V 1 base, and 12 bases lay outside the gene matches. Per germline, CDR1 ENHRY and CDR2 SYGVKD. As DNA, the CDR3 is TGTGCCATCAGTGAGTTACCTGCGGGGACTAGGCCCGAGACCCAGTACTTC. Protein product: CAISELPAGTRPETQYF.

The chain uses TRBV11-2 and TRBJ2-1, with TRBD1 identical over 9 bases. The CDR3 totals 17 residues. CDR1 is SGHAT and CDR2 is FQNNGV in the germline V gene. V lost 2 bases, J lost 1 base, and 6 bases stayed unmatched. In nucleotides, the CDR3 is TGTGCCAGCAGCTTATTAGGGGGGACAGGGTCCTACAATGAGCAGTTCTTC. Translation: CASSLLGGTGSYNEQFF. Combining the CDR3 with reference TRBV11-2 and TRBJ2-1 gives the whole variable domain EAGVAQSPRYKIIEKRQSVAFWCNPISGHATLYWYQQILGQGPKLLIQFQNNGVVDDSQLPKDRFSAERLKGVDSTLKIQPAKLEDSAVYLCASSLLGGTGSYNEQFFGPGTRLTVL.

In nucleotides, the CDR3 is TGTGCCAGCAGTACCCCTGCAGGGCATGGTGGCTACACCTTC. Protein sequence: CASSTPAGHGGYTF. J is TRBJ1-2 and V is TRBV27; a weak D match, TRBD1 (5 bases). V lost 5 bases, J lost 7 bases, and 17 bases lay in between. Germline V CDR1 and CDR2: MNHEY, SMNVEV (reference sequence). The CDR3 has 14 residues.

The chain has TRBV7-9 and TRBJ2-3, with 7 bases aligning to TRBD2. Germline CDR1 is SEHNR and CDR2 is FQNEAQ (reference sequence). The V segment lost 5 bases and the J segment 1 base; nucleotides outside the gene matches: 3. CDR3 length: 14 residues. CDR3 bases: TGTGCCAGCAGCGACGGACTAGGCACAGATACGCAGTATTTT. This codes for CASSDGLGTDTQYF.

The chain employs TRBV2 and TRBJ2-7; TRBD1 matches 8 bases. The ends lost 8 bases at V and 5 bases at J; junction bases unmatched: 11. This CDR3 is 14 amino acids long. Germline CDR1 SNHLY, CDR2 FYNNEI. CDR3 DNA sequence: TGTGCCAGCCGAGGACAGGGAGGTTTCAACGAGCAGTACTTC. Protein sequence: CASRGQGGFNEQYF.

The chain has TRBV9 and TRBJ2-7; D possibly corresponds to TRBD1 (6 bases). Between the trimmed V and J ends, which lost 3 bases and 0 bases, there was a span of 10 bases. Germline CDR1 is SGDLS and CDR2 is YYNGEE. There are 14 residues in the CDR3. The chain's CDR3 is CASSDRVSSYEQYF. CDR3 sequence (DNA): TGTGCCAGCAGCGACAGGGTCAGCTCCTACGAGCAGTACTTC.

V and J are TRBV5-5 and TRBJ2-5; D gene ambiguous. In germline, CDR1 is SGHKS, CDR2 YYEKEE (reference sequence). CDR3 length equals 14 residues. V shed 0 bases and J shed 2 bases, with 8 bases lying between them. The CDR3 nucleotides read TGTGCCAGCAGCTTGGAAATCAGTCAAGAGACCCAGTACTTC. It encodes CASSLEISQETQYF.

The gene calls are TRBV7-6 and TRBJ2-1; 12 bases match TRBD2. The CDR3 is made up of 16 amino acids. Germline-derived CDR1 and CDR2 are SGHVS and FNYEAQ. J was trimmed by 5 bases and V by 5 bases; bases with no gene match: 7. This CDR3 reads CASSNRLAGDHNEQFF. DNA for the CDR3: TGTGCCAGCAGCAATCGACTAGCGGGAGACCACAATGAGCAGTTCTTC.

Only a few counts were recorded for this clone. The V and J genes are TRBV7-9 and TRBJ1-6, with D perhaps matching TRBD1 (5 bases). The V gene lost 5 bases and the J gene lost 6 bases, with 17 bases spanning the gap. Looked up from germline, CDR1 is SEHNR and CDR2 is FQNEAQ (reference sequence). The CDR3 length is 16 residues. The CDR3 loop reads CASSPTGDWRNSPLHF. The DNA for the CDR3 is TGTGCCAGCAGCCCCACGGGGGACTGGCGTAATTCACCCCTCCACTTT.

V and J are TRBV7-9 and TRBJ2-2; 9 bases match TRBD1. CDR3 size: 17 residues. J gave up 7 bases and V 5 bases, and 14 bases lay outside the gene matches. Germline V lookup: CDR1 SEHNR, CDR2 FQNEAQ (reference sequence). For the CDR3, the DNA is TGTGCCAGCAGCCCCCCCGAGGACAGGGGCCTTTTCGGGGAGCTGTTTTTT. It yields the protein CASSPPEDRGLFGELFF.

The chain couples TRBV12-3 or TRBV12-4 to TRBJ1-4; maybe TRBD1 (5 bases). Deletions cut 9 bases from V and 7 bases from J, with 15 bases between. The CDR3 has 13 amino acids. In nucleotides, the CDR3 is TGTGCCAGTACGGGACGGCGGGGTGAAAAACTGTTTTTT. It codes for CASTGRRGEKLFF.

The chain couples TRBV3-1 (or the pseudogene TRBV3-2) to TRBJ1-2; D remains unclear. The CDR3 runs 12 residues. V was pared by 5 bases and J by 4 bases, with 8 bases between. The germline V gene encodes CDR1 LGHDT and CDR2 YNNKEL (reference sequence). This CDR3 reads CASSTSGYGYTF. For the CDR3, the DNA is TGTGCCAGCAGCACCTCGGGCTATGGCTACACCTTC.